The 15 T cell receptor beta chains presented below share a single source sample, sequenced in a study of cytomegalovirus exposure and HLA in healthy donors. PCR involved 60 Vbeta and 13 Jbeta primers. Some clones are missing from TCRdb's copy, which holds only in-frame ones; the method was immunoSEQ multiplex PCR. This table holds 200,000 or so clones, approximately 81% found once. The sequenced material came from PBMCs. The receptors derive from a young woman in good health and CMV-seropositive.

The chain joins TRBV5-5 to TRBJ1-1, with 8 nucleotides matching TRBD1. CDR3 length: 13 residues. V was clipped by 7 bases and J by 4 bases; unmatched bases: 6. The germline V gene has CDR1 SGHKS and CDR2 YYEKEE (reference sequence). CDR3 residues: CASSGQGSTEAFF. In nucleotides, the CDR3 is TGTGCCAGCTCTGGACAGGGAAGCACTGAAGCTTTCTTT.

The V gene is TRBV7-3, the J gene TRBJ1-1; tentative D call: TRBD1 (5 bases). CDR1 SGHTA and CDR2 FQGTGA come from the germline V gene. Deletions cut 5 bases from V and 5 bases from J, with 15 bases between. The CDR3 runs 14 residues. The CDR3 spells CASSPIGGGTEAFF. The CDR3 DNA is TGTGCCAGCAGCCCCATCGGGGGGGGGACTGAAGCTTTCTTT. Together with reference TRBV7-3 and TRBJ1-1, the CDR3 gives the full variable domain: GAGVSQTPSNKVTEKGKYVELRCDPISGHTALYWYRQSLGQGPEFLIYFQGTGAADDSGLPNDRFFAVRPEGSVSTLKIQRTERGDSAVYLCASSPIGGGTEAFFGQGTRLTVV.

The gene calls are TRBV10-3 and TRBJ2-5, with TRBD2 matching 7 bases. The V gene's germline CDR1 is ENHRY and CDR2 SYGVKD. V dropped 3 bases and J dropped 2; count of bases not matched to a gene: 9. This CDR3 region has 16 residues. CDR3 DNA sequence: TGTGCCATCAGTGAAGGAAGCGGGGTACTACAAGAGACCCAGTACTTC. This translates into CAISEGSGVLQETQYF.

The gene calls are TRBV4-1 and TRBJ1-1; possible D gene TRBD1, 6 bases. The length of the CDR3 is 15 residues. The germline V and J ends were trimmed by 4 bases and 1 base, with 13 bases remaining between them. Germline CDR1 is MGHRA and CDR2 is YSYEKL. The CDR3 nucleotides are TGCGCCAGCAGCCCACAGGGCGGACAGAACACTGAAGCTTTCTTT. Translation: CASSPQGGQNTEAFF.

This rearrangement joins TRBV12-5 to TRBJ2-4; 11 nucleotides agree with TRBD1. CDR1 and CDR2 from the germline V gene are LGHNT and FRNRAP. This CDR3 contains 15 residues. J lost 2 bases, V lost 6 bases, and 3 bases had no gene match. The CDR3 sequence: CASGGTGGTKNIQYF. The CDR3 DNA sequence: TGTGCTAGTGGGGGGACAGGGGGGACCAAAAACATTCAGTACTTC.

This clone has just one count. V usage is TRBV18 and J usage is TRBJ2-3; a possible D gene is TRBD1 (6 bases). The CDR3 contains 14 residues. CDR1 and CDR2 (germline): KGHSH, LQKENI. The V and J ends lost 2 bases and 3 bases respectively, with 9 bases between them. The CDR3 coding sequence is TGTGCCAGCTCACCATTGGACAGAACAGATACGCAGTATTTT. Translated: CASSPLDRTDTQYF.

The V and J genes are TRBV6-5 and TRBJ2-7; 8 bases match TRBD1. This CDR3 has 15 amino acids. Trimming took 6 bases from V and 4 from J; bases not matched to a gene: 11. Per germline, CDR1 MNHEY and CDR2 SVGAGI. DNA of the CDR3: TGTGCCAGCAGCGCAGCAGGGGGCCTTGGGTACGAGCAGTACTTC. The encoded protein is CASSAAGGLGYEQYF.

V gene TRBV19 combines with J gene TRBJ2-5; 10 bases line up with TRBD1. Germline V gives CDR1 LNHDA, CDR2 SQIVND (reference sequence). The V gene end was trimmed by 1 base and the J gene end by 5 bases; junction bases not matched to a gene: 1. The CDR3 has 14 amino acids. CDR3 sequence reads: CASSIGQGAETQYF. The CDR3 coding sequence is TGTGCCAGTAGTATAGGACAGGGGGCCGAGACCCAGTACTTC.

This rearrangement joins TRBV30 to TRBJ1-1, with no clear D. Trimming took 8 bases from V and 1 from J, leaving 14 bases between them. Germline-derived CDR1 and CDR2 are GTSNPN and SVGIG (reference sequence). This CDR3 contains 13 residues. DNA of the CDR3: TGTGCCGCCAGCCCGACGGGGAACACTGAAGCTTTCTTT. Translated, it gives CAASPTGNTEAFF.

This chain uses TRBV5-3 with TRBJ1-2; 9 positions match TRBD1. TRBV5-3 is noted as an ORF with a role that remains uncertain. CDR3 size: 15 residues. The trim removed 7 bases at V and 6 bases at J, leaving 13 bases unmatched. CDR3 DNA: TGTGCCAGAGGCCGGGTGGGGGACAGGGACCATGGCTACACCTTC. Its translation is CARGRVGDRDHGYTF.

This clone was seen just once. The chain carries TRBV18 and TRBJ1-2; D is possibly TRBD1 (6 bases). The CDR3 is made up of 15 amino acids. Trimming cost V 4 bases and J 2 bases, with 14 bases left between them. In germline, CDR1 is KGHSH, CDR2 LQKENI. The CDR3 DNA sequence: TGTGCCAGCTCACTCAACAGGGTAGGCAACTATGGCTACACCTTC. It codes for CASSLNRVGNYGYTF.

This clone has a handful of counts. The chain has TRBV14 and TRBJ2-7; unclear D gene. Germline-derived CDR1 and CDR2 are SGHDN and FVKESK. This CDR3 is built from 14 residues. The V and J ends lost 4 bases and 3 bases respectively, with 13 bases between them. The CDR3 bases are TGTGCCAGCAGCCTTGCCCTGAGGAGCTACGAGCAGTACTTC. It is translated as CASSLALRSYEQYF. Drawing the rest from reference TRBV14 and TRBJ2-7, the complete variable domain is EAGVTQFPSHSVIEKGQTVTLRCDPISGHDNLYWYRRVMGKEIKFLLHFVKESKQDESGMPNNRFLAERTGGTYSTLKVQPAELEDSGVYFCASSLALRSYEQYFGPGTRLTVT.

V is TRBV30 and J is TRBJ1-5; 7 bases align to TRBD1. With 2 bases clipped from V and 4 bases from J, the junction kept 2 bases outside the gene matches. The CDR3 spans 13 residues. From germline, CDR1 is GTSNPN and CDR2 SVGIG (reference sequence). This chain's CDR3 is CAWSTTGNQPQHF. CDR3 sequence (DNA): TGTGCCTGGAGTACGACAGGGAATCAGCCCCAGCATTTT.

There are a few counts of this clone. The rearrangement uses TRBV25-1 and TRBJ2-5; 8 bases are shared with TRBD1. V lost 1 base, J lost 4 bases, and 5 bases stayed unmatched. This CDR3 is built from 15 residues. CDR1 is MGHDK, CDR2 SYGVNS, per germline. CDR3 sequence (DNA): TGTGCCAGCAGTGAATTAGGGACAGGTGGAGAGACCCAGTACTTC. This codes for CASSELGTGGETQYF.

This sequence joins TRBV7-6 and TRBJ2-5; weak D call: TRBD1 (6 bases). Germline V gene sequence: CDR1 SGHVS, CDR2 FNYEAQ. The V end was cut by 4 bases, the J end by 7 bases, with 19 bases between. The CDR3 is 15 amino acids. The CDR3 region has the DNA TGTGCCAGCAGCTCAGGGGCAGTCGTAGTGGGGACCCAGTACTTC. This codes for CASSSGAVVVGTQYF.